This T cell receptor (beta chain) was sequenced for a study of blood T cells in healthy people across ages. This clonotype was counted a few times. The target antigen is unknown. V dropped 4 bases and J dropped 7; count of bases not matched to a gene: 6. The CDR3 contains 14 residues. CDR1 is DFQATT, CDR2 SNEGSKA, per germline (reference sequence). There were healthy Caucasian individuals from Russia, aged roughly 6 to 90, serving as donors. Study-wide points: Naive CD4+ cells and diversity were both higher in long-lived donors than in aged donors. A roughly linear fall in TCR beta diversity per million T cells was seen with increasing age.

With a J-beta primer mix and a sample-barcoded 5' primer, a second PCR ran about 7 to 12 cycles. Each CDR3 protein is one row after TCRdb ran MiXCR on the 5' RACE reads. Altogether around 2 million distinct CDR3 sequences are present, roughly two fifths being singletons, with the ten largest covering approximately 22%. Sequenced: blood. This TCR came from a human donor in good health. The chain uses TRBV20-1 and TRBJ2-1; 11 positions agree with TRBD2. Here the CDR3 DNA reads TGCAGTGCTATCCCGGGACTAGCGGTGAATGAGCAGTTCTTC. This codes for CSAIPGLAVNEQFF.